This TCR beta chain was identified in a study of siplizumab effects on memory and regulatory T cells. Study-level points and caveats: Proliferating Tregs' suppressive function in siplizumab cultures went unconfirmed. Siplizumab significantly brought down the alloreactive sequences that trace back to unstimulated CD4+ memory cells. Unstimulated subset assignment was obtained for only a minor fraction of alloreactive clones.

Concerning this clone itself: The antigen is not known.

Per sample, the assay covered 80,000 to 100,000 TCR templates. Clones were sequenced by immunoSEQ multiplex PCR, and TCRdb holds only the in-frame ones, with some missing. The sample yields approximately 100,000 clones, roughly 92% seen once. Material for sequencing was Tregs sorted from blood. The clonotype was recovered from a human donor in good health.

Here the CDR3 reads CASSIVAAAIYGYTF. CDR3 DNA: TGTGCCAGTAGTATAGTTGCGGCAGCGATCTATGGCTACACCTTC. The chain employs TRBV19 and TRBJ1-2; D call uncertain. Germline values: CDR1 LNHDA, CDR2 SQIVND (reference sequence). This CDR3 is 15 amino acids long. V lost 1 base, J lost 4 bases, and 13 bases lay in between.